The 6 T cell receptor beta chains reported below all come from one sample, sequenced in a study of blood T cell repertoires in COVID-19. Clones were read by immunoSEQ multiplex PCR, and TCRdb kept only the in-frame ones, dropping some. The sample yields 75,000 to 100,000 clones, approximately 88% seen once. The sequenced sample was peripheral blood. The receptors were sampled from a man in his sixties or seventies with acute or convalescent COVID-19.

This chain joins TRBV6-2 or TRBV6-3 and TRBJ1-5, with 9 positions matching TRBD1. J lost 0 bases, V lost 5 bases, and 5 bases had no gene match. This CDR3 is built from 16 residues. The germline V gene encodes CDR1 MNHEY and CDR2 SVGEGT. CDR3 coding DNA: TGTGCCAGCAGTGGGACAGGGAAGTATAGCAATCAGCCCCAGCATTTT. It yields the protein CASSGTGKYSNQPQHF.

The chain uses TRBV7-2 and TRBJ2-1; TRBD1 might be the D (8 bases). Germline V CDR1 and CDR2: SGHTA, FQGNSA. Trimming left V 1 base short and J 7 bases short, with 14 bases between. This CDR3 region has 15 residues. The CDR3 DNA sequence: TGTGCCAGCAGCTTAGTTACAGGGGGGGGGAATGAGCAGTTCTTC. It codes for CASSLVTGGGNEQFF.

This clone was observed a handful of times. The CDR3 spells CATSREQGYEQYF. The CDR3 nucleotides are TGTGCCACCAGCAGAGAGCAGGGCTACGAGCAGTACTTC. V usage is TRBV15 and J usage is TRBJ2-7; D may be TRBD1 (5 bases). The germline V gene has CDR1 LNHNV and CDR2 YYDKDF (reference sequence). This CDR3 has 13 residues. V was clipped by 0 bases and J by 3 bases, with 6 bases between them. The full variable domain, rest sourced from reference TRBV15 and TRBJ2-7, is DAMVIQNPRYQVTQFGKPVTLSCSQTLNHNVMYWYQQKSSQAPKLLFHYYDKDFNNEADTPDNFQSRRPNTSFCFLDIRSPGLGDTAMYLCATSREQGYEQYFGPGTRLTVT.

This chain connects TRBV5-1 to TRBJ2-7, with 7 bases identical to TRBD1. J was trimmed by 3 bases and V by 1 base; bases with no gene match: 4. Germline CDR1 is SGHRS and CDR2 is YFSETQ. This CDR3 spans 14 amino acids. The CDR3 reads CASSLTGALYEQYF. CDR3 nucleotides: TGCGCCAGCAGCTTGACAGGGGCTCTCTACGAGCAGTACTTC. Variable domain in full (rest from reference TRBV5-1 and TRBJ2-7): KAGVTQTPRYLIKTRGQQVTLSCSPISGHRSVSWYQQTPGQGLQFLFEYFSETQRNKGNFPGRFSGRQFSNSRSEMNVSTLELGDSALYLCASSLTGALYEQYFGPGTRLTVT.

The chain is built from TRBV18 and TRBJ1-1; possibly TRBD1 for D (5 bases). The CDR3 spans 16 residues. CDR1 is KGHSH and CDR2 is LQKENI in the germline V gene. With 2 bases removed from V and 0 bases from J, the gap between germline ends came to 13 bases. The CDR3 here is CASSPRQGDMNTEAFF. For the CDR3, the DNA is TGTGCCAGCTCACCAAGGCAGGGCGACATGAACACTGAAGCTTTCTTT.

The gene calls are TRBV19 and TRBJ1-6; 9 bases line up with TRBD1. Germline-derived CDR1 and CDR2 are LNHDA and SQIVND (reference sequence). The J segment lost 11 bases and the V segment lost 3 bases, leaving 20 bases of the junction unmatched. The length of the CDR3 is 19 residues. The CDR3 is CASSIYHARRDRDVPPLHF. The DNA for the CDR3 is TGTGCCAGTAGTATTTACCACGCCCGTCGGGACAGGGACGTTCCACCCCTCCACTTT.